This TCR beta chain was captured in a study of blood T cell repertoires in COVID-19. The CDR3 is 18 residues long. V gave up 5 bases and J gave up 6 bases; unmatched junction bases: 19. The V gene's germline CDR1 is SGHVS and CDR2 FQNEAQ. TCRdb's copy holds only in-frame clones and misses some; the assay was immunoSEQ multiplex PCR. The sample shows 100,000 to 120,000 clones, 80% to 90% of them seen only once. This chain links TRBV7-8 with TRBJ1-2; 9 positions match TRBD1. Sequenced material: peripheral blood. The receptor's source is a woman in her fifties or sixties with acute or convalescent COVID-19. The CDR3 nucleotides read TGTGCCAGCAGCCCAAGTGGCGGGACAGGGAATAGCGGGAATGGCTACACCTTC. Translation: CASSPSGGTGNSGNGYTF. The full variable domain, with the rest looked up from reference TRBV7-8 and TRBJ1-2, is GAGVSQSPRYKVAKRGQDVALRCDPISGHVSLFWYQQALGQGPEFLTYFQNEAQLDKSGLPSDRFFAERPEGSVSTLKIQRTQQEDSAVYLCASSPSGGTGNSGNGYTFGSGTRLTVV.